The source of this T cell receptor beta chain is a study of control samples from healthy donors and cancer patients. V lost 1 base and J lost 7; bases outside the gene matches: 2. The CDR3 runs 15 residues. Germline values: CDR1 SGHTA, CDR2 FQGTGA. Method: immunoSEQ multiplex PCR; TCRdb's copy keeps in-frame clones and lacks some. The sample holds some 150,000 clones, 91% seen once. Sequencing was done on a sample of blood. The chain combines TRBV7-3 with TRBJ1-6; TRBD1 matches at 9 bases. The receptor was derived from a woman aged 25 to 39 in good health. As DNA, the CDR3 is TGTGCCAGCAGCTTAAGAGACAGGGGGAATTCACCCCTCCACTTT. Its protein product is CASSLRDRGNSPLHF.